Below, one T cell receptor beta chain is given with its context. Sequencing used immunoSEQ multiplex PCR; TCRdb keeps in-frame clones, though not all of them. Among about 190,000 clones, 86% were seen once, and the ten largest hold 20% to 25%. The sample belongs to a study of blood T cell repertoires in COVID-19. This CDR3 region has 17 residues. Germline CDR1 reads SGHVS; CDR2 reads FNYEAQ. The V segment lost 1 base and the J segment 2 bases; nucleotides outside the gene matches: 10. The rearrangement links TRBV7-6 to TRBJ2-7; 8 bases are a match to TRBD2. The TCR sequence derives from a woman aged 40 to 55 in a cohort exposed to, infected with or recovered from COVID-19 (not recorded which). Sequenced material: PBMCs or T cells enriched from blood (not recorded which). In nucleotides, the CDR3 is TGTGCCAGCAGCTTAGTCGCTAGCCGGGGGGGGACCTACGAGCAGTACTTC. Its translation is CASSLVASRGGTYEQYF.